This TCR beta chain was retrieved from a study of blood T cell repertoires in COVID-19 (dated by TCRdb to 2020 to 2021). Background for the entire study: Samples from collaborators originated in the United States, Italy and Spain and spanned both the acute and convalescent phases of COVID-19. The prospective study material was composed of cDNA or gDNA derived from T cells, B-cell-depleted T cells, or PBMCs. Where available, HLA class I and class II types were obtained from metadata supplied by the sample provider rather than from assay-based typing. The samples were drawn from two sources: the first 160 participants of the ongoing ImmuneRACE study, and 950 to 1,500 subjects contributed by 6 global collaborators. A de-identified subject ID, COVID-19 status, age in years and sex were almost always included in the sample metadata. The repertoires were released in a freely available public database meant as a resource for research on the immune response to SARS-CoV-2. Deeply sampled blood TCRbeta repertoires from subjects exposed to, actively infected with, or recovered from COVID-19 were included in the dataset.

TCRbeta CDR3 regions were amplified from genomic DNA using the immunoSEQ Assay, a bias-controlled multiplex PCR. The source study handled its data this way. The number of nucleated cells in each sample was estimated from the amplification of reference gene primers within the assay. To quantify the absolute abundance of each unique TCRbeta CDR3 rearrangement, sequence reads were collapsed and filtered. For each sample, productive Simpson clonality was calculated as the square root of Simpson's diversity index across productive rearrangements. As stored in TCRdb, this immuneACCESS dataset retains in-frame rearrangements with V and J assigned. A fraction of the clones does not appear; measured against another copy, unresolved V genes explain less than half of the discrepancy, and the remainder lacks a known reason. Clonal size and the V and J genes are those of that table, whereas D and trimming came from the DNA. Here the sample has more than 60,000 clones; roughly 85% occur a single time. Of the sample, just over 40% falls within the top ten clones.

The collaborating institutions used their own protocols to collect whole blood in K2EDTA tubes. Collaborator samples were shipped for TCRbeta analysis as frozen whole blood, isolated PBMCs, or DNA extracted from either sample type. The paper as a whole reports these results and caveats: The amount of clinical and demographic metadata varied by source and participant and was provided uncurated.

About this clone itself: Its antigen is not yet known. No base quality values were provided; no much bigger clone lies one nucleotide off.

Compared with germline, V lacks 3 bases and J lacks 4 bases; bases without a gene match: 6. The CDR3, cysteine through phenylalanine, is 15 amino acids long. Kept here is only the CDR3 DNA, which spans 45 bases and is read in frame from base 1. The germline V gene yields SNHLY for CDR1 and FYNNEI for CDR2. The sample consisted of peripheral blood. The sequence derives from a human donor in a cohort sampled during active COVID-19. Rearrangement joined TRBV2 to TRBJ1-5; 7 bases in the middle match TRBD1. The nucleotide sequence is given as TGTGCCAGCAGTGAGAGGGGGCGTCTTAATCAGCCCCAGCATTTT. Translated, this gives CASSERGRLNQPQHF.